Listed below are T cell receptor beta chains from one sample, sequenced in a study of blood T cell repertoires in COVID-19. Sequencing was performed with immunoSEQ multiplex PCR; in TCRdb, only in-frame clones are kept and a portion is missing. The data contain some 93,000 clones, less than 90% of them singletons. Sequencing was done on a sample of peripheral blood. Every receptor here comes from a man in his sixties with acute or convalescent COVID-19. Each CDR3 is given with its conserved first and last residue. The order of the fields is D gene, J gene, clone size, V gene, CDR3 protein, CDR3 DNA. D genes are given only for firm matches. Size values are once, few and many counts, or a class for expanded clones, and some rows have none.

TRBD1	TRBJ1-6	-	TRBV5-4	CASSWGQGGSPLHF	TGTGCCAGCAGCTGGGGACAGGGAGGTTCACCCCTCCACTTT
TRBD1	TRBJ1-1	-	TRBV5-6	CASSPSTGDFTEAFF	TGTGCCAGCAGCCCTTCGACAGGGGACTTCACTGAAGCTTTCTTT
-	TRBJ1-6	-	TRBV7-9	CASRLEGSPNSPLHF	TGTGCCAGCAGATTAGAGGGGTCGCCTAATTCACCCCTCCACTTT
-	TRBJ1-2	-	TRBV10-3	CAISESGQAAKNF	TGTGCCATCAGTGAGTCGGGACAAGCAGCAAAAAACTTC
-	TRBJ1-5	-	TRBV6-5	CASNPTPGGNQPQHF	TGTGCCAGCAACCCGACCCCCGGGGGCAATCAGCCCCAGCATTTT
-	TRBJ1-1	-	TRBV7-2	CASSLVGGRTEAFF	TGTGCCAGCAGCTTAGTGGGGGGGCGAACTGAAGCTTTCTTT
-	TRBJ1-3	-	TRBV18	CASSPNAGDSGNTIYF	TGTGCCAGCTCACCGAACGCAGGGGACTCTGGAAACACCATATATTTT
-	TRBJ1-2	-	TRBV7-2	CASSPRGYGYTF	TGTGCCAGCAGCCCCCGGGGCTATGGCTACACCTTC
-	TRBJ2-1	-	TRBV24-1	CATSDSQGLDEQFF	TGTGCCACCAGTGATTCACAGGGATTGGATGAGCAGTTCTTC
TRBD2	TRBJ2-2	once	TRBV10-3	CAISETSGGTGELFF	TGTGCCATCAGTGAAACTAGCGGGGGGACCGGGGAGCTGTTTTTT
TRBD1	TRBJ1-5	once	TRBV19	CASKRQGQRQPQHF	TGTGCCAGTAAGAGACAGGGGCAGAGACAGCCCCAGCATTTT
TRBD1	TRBJ1-1	-	TRBV5-5	CASSPSGTGADTEAFF	TGTGCCAGCAGCCCTTCCGGGACAGGGGCGGACACTGAAGCTTTCTTT
-	TRBJ1-5	-	TRBV19	CASSIWQTAVQPQHF	TGTGCCAGTAGTATTTGGCAGACAGCAGTCCAGCCCCAGCATTTT
TRBD1	TRBJ1-1	-	TRBV27	CASSFRDSTEAFF	TGTGCCAGCAGTTTCCGGGACAGCACTGAAGCTTTCTTT
-	TRBJ2-1	-	TRBV19	CASSIDEVSGIEQFF	TGTGCCAGTAGTATAGATGAGGTGTCGGGGATTGAGCAGTTCTTC
-	TRBJ1-4	-	TRBV21-1	CASMQDRVTEKLFF	TGTGCCAGCATGCAGGACAGGGTGACCGAAAAACTGTTTTTT
TRBD1	TRBJ2-3	-	TRBV5-1	CASSSGQFTDTQYF	TGCGCCAGCAGCTCGGGACAGTTCACAGATACGCAGTATTTT
-	TRBJ1-2	-	TRBV4-3	CASSQDGLYGYTF	TGCGCCAGCAGCCAAGACGGACTCTATGGCTACACCTTC
TRBD1	TRBJ2-7	-	TRBV6-2/TRBV6-3	CASSSWTGSLSYEQYF	TGTGCCAGCAGTTCCTGGACAGGGTCTCTTTCCTACGAGCAGTACTTC
-	TRBJ2-2	-	TRBV10-3	CAIRAGQGYTGELFF	TGTGCCATCAGGGCTGGGCAGGGTTACACCGGGGAGCTGTTTTTT
-	TRBJ2-1	-	TRBV19	CASSIGPQNNEQFF	TGTGCCAGTAGTATAGGGCCCCAAAACAATGAGCAGTTCTTC
TRBD1	TRBJ1-2	-	TRBV24-1	CATNRDRDKDGYTF	TGTGCCACCAACAGGGACAGGGATAAGGATGGCTACACCTTC
-	TRBJ1-1	few	TRBV9	CASSVYGAEAFF	TGTGCCAGCAGCGTTTACGGGGCTGAAGCTTTCTTT
-	TRBJ2-1	-	TRBV5-1	CASSFAGQSNEQFF	TGCGCCAGCAGCTTCGCGGGACAGTCCAATGAGCAGTTCTTC
-	TRBJ2-1	once	TRBV5-1	CASRRDHGGYNEQFF	TGCGCCAGCAGACGTGATCATGGGGGGTACAATGAGCAGTTCTTC
TRBD1	TRBJ1-5	few	TRBV6-2/TRBV6-3	CASSVPGQGKNQPQHF	TGTGCCAGCAGTGTGCCGGGACAGGGAAAAAATCAGCCCCAGCATTTT
-	TRBJ1-6	once	TRBV5-1	CASSLRTLGDSPLHF	TGCGCCAGCAGCTTGAGAACCCTCGGGGATTCACCCCTCCACTTT
-	TRBJ2-3	-	TRBV7-2	CASSPQGAWDTQYF	TGTGCCAGCAGCCCCCAAGGGGCGTGGGATACGCAGTATTTT
TRBD1	TRBJ1-2	-	TRBV10-2	CASNEGARRYGYTF	TGCGCCAGCAATGAGGGGGCACGGCGTTATGGCTACACCTTC